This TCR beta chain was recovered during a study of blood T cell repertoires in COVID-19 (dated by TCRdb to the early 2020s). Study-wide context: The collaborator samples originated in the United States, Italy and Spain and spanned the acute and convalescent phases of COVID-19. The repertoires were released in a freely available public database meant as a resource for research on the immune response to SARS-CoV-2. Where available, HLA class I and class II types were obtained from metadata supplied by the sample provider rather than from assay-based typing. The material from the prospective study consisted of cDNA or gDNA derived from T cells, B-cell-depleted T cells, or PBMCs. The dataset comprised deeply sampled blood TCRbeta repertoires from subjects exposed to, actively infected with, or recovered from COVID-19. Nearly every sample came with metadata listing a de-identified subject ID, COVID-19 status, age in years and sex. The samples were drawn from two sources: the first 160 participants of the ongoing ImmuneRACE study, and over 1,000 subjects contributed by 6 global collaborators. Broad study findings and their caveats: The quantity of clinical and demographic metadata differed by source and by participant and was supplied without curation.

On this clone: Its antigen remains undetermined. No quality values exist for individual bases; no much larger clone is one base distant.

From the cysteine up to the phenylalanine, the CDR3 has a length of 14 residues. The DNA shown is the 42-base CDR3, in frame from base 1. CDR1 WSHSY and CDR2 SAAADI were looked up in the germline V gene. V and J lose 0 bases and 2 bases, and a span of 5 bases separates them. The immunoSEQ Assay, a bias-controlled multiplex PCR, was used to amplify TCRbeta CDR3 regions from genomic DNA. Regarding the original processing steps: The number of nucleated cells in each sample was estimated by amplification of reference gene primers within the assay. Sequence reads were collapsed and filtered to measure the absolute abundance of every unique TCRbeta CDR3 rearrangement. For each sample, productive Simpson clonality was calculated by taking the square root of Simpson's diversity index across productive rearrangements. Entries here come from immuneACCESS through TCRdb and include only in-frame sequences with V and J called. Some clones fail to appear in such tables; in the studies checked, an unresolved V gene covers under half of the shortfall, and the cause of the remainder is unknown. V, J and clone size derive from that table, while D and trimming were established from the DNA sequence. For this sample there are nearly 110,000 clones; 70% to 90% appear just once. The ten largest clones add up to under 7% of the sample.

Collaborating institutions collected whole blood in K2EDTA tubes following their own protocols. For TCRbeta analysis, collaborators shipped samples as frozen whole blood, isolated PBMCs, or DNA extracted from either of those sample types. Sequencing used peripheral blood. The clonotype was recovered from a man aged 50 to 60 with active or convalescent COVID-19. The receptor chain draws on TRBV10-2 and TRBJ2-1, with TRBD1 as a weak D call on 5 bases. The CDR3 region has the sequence CASSESTAYNEQFF. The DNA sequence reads TGCGCCAGCAGTGAGTCGACAGCCTACAATGAGCAGTTCTTC.